This TCR beta chain was sequenced for a study of T cell repertoires in cytomegalovirus infection. At the level of the study: Alongside well-studied HLA-B-restricted CMV epitopes, recently identified HLA-C-restricted CMV epitopes were also used.

As to this clonotype: Its antigen is not known.

CDR3 length: 15 amino acids. Trimming left V 1 base short and J 3 bases short, with 11 bases between. Per the germline V gene, CDR1 is SGDLS and CDR2 is YYNGEE. In TCRdb, the reads were re-called with MiXCR into one record per CDR3 protein. Of roughly 920,000 distinct CDR3 sequences listed, roughly 30% are singletons. Sequences were derived from cultured CD8+ T cells from PBMCs, sampled from culture after CMV antigen stimulation. The V call is TRBV9, the J call TRBJ2-1, with no clear D. This receptor was obtained from a human donor in good health (CMV status not recorded). Some clones in this sample may be carry-over from other donors' samples. CDR3 region: CASSVTPEHYNEQFF. CDR3 DNA: TGTGCCAGCAGCGTAACCCCCGAGCACTACAATGAGCAGTTCTTC.